These T cell receptor beta chains were read from a single sample in a study of early T cells in non-severe SARS-CoV-2 infection. TCRdb called the 5' RACE reads again in MiXCR, with one record for every CDR3 protein. The top ten clones hold about 20% of a sample with 20,000 to 25,000 distinct CDR3 sequences, 4.5% of them seen once. Sequences were obtained from whole blood. The source is an adult who was a healthcare worker with PCR-confirmed SARS-CoV-2 infection or an uninfected control (not recorded which). Both conserved end residues are part of each CDR3. The D gene is left open where the match is weak. The size entry is marked missing in some rows and otherwise reads once, few, many or a size class.

TRBJ2-7,many,.,TRBV14,CASSGWGVDDEQYF,TGTGCCAGCAGCGGATGGGGAGTCGATGACGAGCAGTACTTC
TRBJ2-2,many,.,TRBV4-3,CASSDVTGELFF,TGCGCCAGCAGTGACGTGACCGGGGAGCTGTTTTTT
TRBJ2-3,.,.,TRBV13,CASSPSGVTTDTQYF,TGTGCCAGCAGCCCTTCCGGAGTAACCACAGATACGCAGTATTTT
TRBJ1-2,.,TRBD1,TRBV20-1,CSAWDRGQNYGYTF,TGCAGTGCCTGGGACAGGGGGCAGAACTATGGCTACACCTTC
TRBJ2-3,many,.,TRBV20-1,CSAPRGDTQYF,TGCAGTGCCCCCCGCGGAGATACGCAGTATTTT
TRBJ1-1,many,.,TRBV9,CASSAGGSYTEAFF,TGTGCCAGCAGCGCAGGAGGTTCTTACACTGAAGCTTTCTTT
TRBJ2-3,few,.,TRBV28,CAIYGTDTQYF,TGTGCCATATACGGGACAGATACGCAGTATTTT
TRBJ2-2,many,TRBD2,TRBV6-2/TRBV6-3,CASTRPSGRDTGELFF,TGTGCCAGCACTCGCCCTAGCGGGAGGGACACCGGGGAGCTGTTTTTT
TRBJ1-1,many,.,TRBV4-1,CASSLAISGALDTEAFF,TGCGCCAGCAGCCTGGCGATCTCGGGCGCCCTAGACACTGAAGCTTTCTTT
TRBJ2-5,.,TRBD1,TRBV2,CASSLWTGLETQYF,TGTGCCAGCAGTCTTTGGACAGGGCTGGAGACCCAGTACTTC
TRBJ2-5,many,.,TRBV7-8,CASRTEGGKGQYF,TGTGCCAGCAGAACCGAGGGGGGTAAGGGCCAGTACTTC
TRBJ1-1,many,.,TRBV4-3,CASSQDRKWSTEAFF,TGCGCCAGCAGCCAAGACAGAAAATGGAGTACTGAAGCTTTCTTT
TRBJ1-2,many,.,TRBV6-1,CASSGIQGFNGYTF,TGTGCCAGCAGTGGGATTCAGGGCTTTAATGGCTACACCTTC
TRBJ2-1,medium-sized,.,TRBV11-2,CASSPRERRGGEQFF,TGTGCCAGCAGCCCCAGGGAGCGGAGGGGGGGTGAGCAGTTCTTC
TRBJ2-7,many,.,TRBV7-2,CASSLFLAQYEQYF,TGTGCCAGCAGCTTGTTCCTAGCGCAGTACGAGCAGTACTTC
TRBJ1-1,many,.,TRBV5-1,CASSLQGTEAFF,TGCGCCAGCAGCTTACAGGGCACTGAAGCTTTCTTT
TRBJ1-1,few,.,TRBV20-1,CSARGGGAEAFF,TGCAGTGCTCGGGGAGGCGGGGCTGAAGCTTTCTTT
TRBJ2-6,many,TRBD2,TRBV4-1,CASSPRTSGSRGGSGANVLTF,TGCGCCAGCAGCCCCCGGACTAGCGGGAGTAGGGGGGGCTCTGGGGCCAACGTCCTGACTTTC
TRBJ1-1,few,.,TRBV6-2/TRBV6-3,CASSYRHLMNTEAFF,TGTGCCAGCAGTTACCGTCATCTTATGAACACTGAAGCTTTCTTT
TRBJ2-3,many,.,TRBV7-2,CASSQVPRDTQYF,TGTGCCAGCAGCCAAGTCCCGAGAGATACGCAGTATTTT
TRBJ2-3,many,.,TRBV11-2,CASSLRTSTDTQYF,TGTGCCAGCAGCTTGAGGACTTCCACAGATACGCAGTATTTT
TRBJ1-3,many,.,TRBV11-1,CASSSSQIFSGNTIYF,TGTGCCAGCAGCTCTTCACAGATTTTCTCTGGAAACACCATATATTTT
TRBJ2-1,few,.,TRBV28,CASSTPLFGSPYNEQFF,TGTGCCAGCAGTACCCCCCTTTTTGGGAGCCCCTACAATGAGCAGTTCTTC
TRBJ1-5,.,.,TRBV4-1,CASSQVTGVGNQPQHF,TGCGCCAGCAGCCAAGTAACGGGGGTGGGCAATCAGCCCCAGCATTTT
TRBJ2-7,many,.,TRBV10-1,CASSLGGTYEQYF,TGCGCCAGCAGCCTAGGGGGTACCTACGAGCAGTACTTC
TRBJ1-1,.,TRBD1,TRBV7-2,CASRPGQGNTEAFF,TGTGCCAGCAGGCCGGGACAGGGGAACACTGAAGCTTTCTTT
TRBJ2-1,many,TRBD1,TRBV5-4,CASSLGGTGVYNEQFF,TGTGCCAGCAGCTTGGGAGGGACAGGGGTTTACAATGAGCAGTTCTTC
TRBJ2-5,.,.,TRBV28,CASAAQAWTQYF,TGTGCCAGCGCGGCCCAGGCATGGACCCAGTACTTC
TRBJ1-2,many,TRBD1,TRBV28,CASSPTGQVIYGYTF,TGTGCCAGCAGTCCGACCGGACAGGTGATATATGGCTACACCTTC
TRBJ2-1,many,.,TRBV29-1,CSVGSGLSYNEQFF,TGCAGCGTTGGTTCCGGGCTTTCCTACAATGAGCAGTTCTTC
TRBJ2-3,many,TRBD2,TRBV10-3,CAISATSGQDTQYF,TGTGCCATCAGTGCGACTAGCGGGCAGGATACGCAGTATTTT
TRBJ2-1,few,TRBD2,TRBV4-2,CASSQGLAGIIEQFF,TGTGCCAGCAGCCAAGGACTAGCGGGAATCATTGAGCAGTTCTTC
TRBJ2-4,many,.,TRBV27,CASSPRPGGKNIQYF,TGTGCCAGCAGTCCACGACCTGGAGGCAAAAACATTCAGTACTTC
TRBJ2-1,few,TRBD2,TRBV13,CASSLEASGKLNEQFF,TGTGCCAGCAGCTTAGAGGCTAGCGGGAAGCTCAATGAGCAGTTCTTC
TRBJ2-7,many,.,TRBV28,CASIGGSYEQYF,TGTGCCAGCATTGGGGGCTCCTACGAGCAGTACTTC
TRBJ2-3,many,.,TRBV4-2,CASSRGGAGSTDTQYF,TGTGCCAGCAGCCGAGGGGGGGCGGGAAGCACAGATACGCAGTATTTT
TRBJ2-5,many,.,TRBV20-1,CSARPSQPAGSQETQYF,TGCAGTGCTAGACCCTCCCAGCCCGCGGGATCCCAAGAGACCCAGTACTTC
TRBJ1-1,many,.,TRBV12-3/TRBV12-4,CASSSAGRSEAFF,TGTGCCAGCAGTTCCGCCGGCAGGTCTGAAGCTTTCTTT
TRBJ2-7,.,TRBD1,TRBV25-1,CASRGTGGHEQYF,TGTGCCAGCAGAGGGACAGGGGGCCACGAGCAGTACTTC
TRBJ1-3,.,.,TRBV28,CASRHGTSSGNTIYF,TGTGCCAGCAGGCACGGGACATCCTCTGGAAACACCATATATTTT
TRBJ1-4,.,.,TRBV27,CASSLSGTGRKNCFF,.
TRBJ2-1,.,.,TRBV7-2,CASSFRQTNEQFF,TGTGCCAGCAGCTTCCGCCAGACCAATGAGCAGTTCTTC
TRBJ2-1,.,.,TRBV5-1,CASSLGQNYNEQFF,TGCGCCAGCAGCTTGGGGCAGAATTACAATGAGCAGTTCTTC
TRBJ2-5,many,.,TRBV12-3/TRBV12-4,CASSLSEKETQYF,TGTGCCAGCAGTTTGAGTGAAAAAGAGACCCAGTACTTC
TRBJ2-7,many,TRBD1,TRBV12-3/TRBV12-4,CASRQGQYEQYF,TGTGCCAGCAGACAGGGGCAATACGAGCAGTACTTC
TRBJ2-7,many,.,TRBV3-1,CASSQGDGNSYEQYF,TGTGCCAGCAGCCAAGGGGACGGTAACTCCTACGAGCAGTACTTC
TRBJ2-7,.,.,TRBV27,CATADSSYEQYF,TGTGCCACCGCGGACAGTTCCTACGAGCAGTACTTC
TRBJ2-1,many,.,TRBV28,CASSFYNEQFF,TGTGCCAGCAGTTTCTACAATGAGCAGTTCTTC
TRBJ1-4,many,.,TRBV19,CASSQPGKRNEKLFF,TGTGCCAGTAGCCAACCCGGGAAGCGGAATGAAAAACTGTTTTTT
TRBJ2-7,many,.,TRBV27,CASSSQTMHEQYF,TGTGCCAGCAGTTCCCAGACTATGCACGAGCAGTACTTC
TRBJ2-7,few,TRBD1,TRBV7-2,CASSLGSVRDRGLQQYF,TGTGCCAGCAGCTTAGGGAGCGTCAGGGACAGGGGTTTACAGCAGTACTTC
TRBJ2-1,medium-sized,TRBD2,TRBV7-2,CASSPGLAHNEQFF,TGTGCCAGCAGCCCCGGACTAGCACACAATGAGCAGTTCTTC